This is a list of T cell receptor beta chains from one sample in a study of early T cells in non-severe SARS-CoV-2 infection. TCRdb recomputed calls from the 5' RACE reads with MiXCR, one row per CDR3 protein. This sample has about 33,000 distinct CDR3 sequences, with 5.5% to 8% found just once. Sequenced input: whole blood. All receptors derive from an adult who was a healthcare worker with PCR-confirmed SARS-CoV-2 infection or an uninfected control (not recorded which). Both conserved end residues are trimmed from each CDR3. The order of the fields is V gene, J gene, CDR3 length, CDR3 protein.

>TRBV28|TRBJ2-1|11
AAGGPTYNEQF
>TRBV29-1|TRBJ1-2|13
SVEETGRAGLGYT
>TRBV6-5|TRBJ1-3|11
ASSQGTGNTIY
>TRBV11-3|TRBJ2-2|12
ASSLGRGAGELF
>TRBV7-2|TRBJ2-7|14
ASSLETPTTGGEQY
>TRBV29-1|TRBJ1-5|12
SVGDGGVGQPQH
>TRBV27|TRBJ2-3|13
ASSFLGTGIDTQY
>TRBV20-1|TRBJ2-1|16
SARVLSGGISSYNEQF
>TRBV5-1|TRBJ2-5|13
ASSPGTPTGETQY
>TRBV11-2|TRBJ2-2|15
ASSSPLLAGVAGELF
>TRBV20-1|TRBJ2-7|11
SASGRASYEQY
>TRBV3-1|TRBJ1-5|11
ASSQDLASAQH
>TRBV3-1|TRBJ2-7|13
ASSQDLTGSYEQY
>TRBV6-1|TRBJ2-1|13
ASSEARGGGNEQF
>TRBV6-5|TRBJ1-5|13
ASSSPGQGSTAQH
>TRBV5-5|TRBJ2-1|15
ASSLAALTRSYNEQF
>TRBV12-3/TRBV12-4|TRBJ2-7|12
ASSPETGVHEQY
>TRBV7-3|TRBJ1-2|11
ASSSGQGGGYT
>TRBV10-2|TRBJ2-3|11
ASRASSADTQY
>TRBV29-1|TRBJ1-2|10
SVGIGPKGYT
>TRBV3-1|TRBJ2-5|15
ASSQYPTSGAAGTQY
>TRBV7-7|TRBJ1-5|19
ASSNTGPRGSGECSNQPQH
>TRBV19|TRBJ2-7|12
ASSPDRVSYEQY
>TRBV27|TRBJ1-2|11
ASSPGPESGYT
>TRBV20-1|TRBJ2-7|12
SARVGTVNYEQY
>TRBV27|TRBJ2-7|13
ASSPLAGGLNEQY
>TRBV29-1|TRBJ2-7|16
SVRGGLAGVRESYEQY
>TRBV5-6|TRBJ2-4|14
ASSLGTALAKNIQY
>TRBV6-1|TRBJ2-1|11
ASRGDKGNEQF
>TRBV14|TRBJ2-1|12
ASSQVGGRPEQF
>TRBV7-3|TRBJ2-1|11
ASRPSGSNEQF
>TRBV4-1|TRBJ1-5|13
ASSQGLALNQPQH
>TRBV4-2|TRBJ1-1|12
ASSQSAGNTEAF
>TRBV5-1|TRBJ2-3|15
ASSFVLAGGSTDTQY
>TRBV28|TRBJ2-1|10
ASSSSLREQF
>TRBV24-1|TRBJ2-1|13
ATSSTSASYNEQF
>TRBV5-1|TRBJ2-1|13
ASSLDRGGSNEQF
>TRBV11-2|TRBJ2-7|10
ASSLNVGEQY
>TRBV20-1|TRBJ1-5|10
SARRSNQPQH
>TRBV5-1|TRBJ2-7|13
ASSVGTAGGYEQY
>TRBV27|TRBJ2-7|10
ASKTTGYEQY
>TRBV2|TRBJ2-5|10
ASNKRTGTEY
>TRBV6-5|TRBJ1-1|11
ASRRNRGTEAF
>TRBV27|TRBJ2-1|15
ASSFWEDRLYRNEQF